A selection of T cell receptor beta chains follows, all from one sample in a study of blood T cell repertoires in COVID-19. Assay used: immunoSEQ multiplex PCR; TCRdb lists only in-frame clones, some missing. The table has about 270,000 clones, approximately 88% seen once. Sequencing was performed on PBMCs or T cells enriched from blood (not recorded which). The receptor source for this set is a woman in her thirties or forties with acute COVID-19. Each CDR3 is given with its conserved first and last residue. The order of the fields is J gene, D gene, V gene, clone size, CDR3 DNA, CDR3 protein. D genes are given only for firm matches. Expanded clones are given a class, and other clones once, few, many or no size at all.

>TRBJ1-1|NA|TRBV19|NA
TGTGCCAGTAGTATAGAAAGTTCCGGGAACACTGAAGCTTTCTTT
CASSIESSGNTEAFF
>TRBJ2-3|NA|TRBV3-1/TRBV3-2|NA
TGTGCCAGCAGCCAAAGGGACTTCACAGATACGCAGTATTTT
CASSQRDFTDTQYF
>TRBJ1-1|NA|TRBV15|NA
TGTGCCACCAGCAGAGGGCTTGGGCAACCGAACACTGAAGCTTTCTTT
CATSRGLGQPNTEAFF
>TRBJ2-7|TRBD2|TRBV20-1|NA
TGCAGTGCTAGTATAGCGGGAGTTTCCTACGAGCAGTACTTC
CSASIAGVSYEQYF
>TRBJ2-1|NA|TRBV15|NA
TGTGCCACCAGCAGAGATTTGGGGACTGTCGGTGAGCAGTTCTTC
CATSRDLGTVGEQFF
>TRBJ2-7|TRBD2|TRBV5-4|few
TGTGCCAGCAGCTTGGGAAGCGGGAGATACGAGCAGTACTTC
CASSLGSGRYEQYF
>TRBJ2-5|TRBD1|TRBV18|NA
TGTGCCAGCTCATTGACAGGGGTAAGAGAGACCCAGTACTTC
CASSLTGVRETQYF
>TRBJ2-3|NA|TRBV30|once
TGTGCCTGGAATTTCGAGAGATCGGATACGCAGTATTTT
CAWNFERSDTQYF
>TRBJ1-1|NA|TRBV7-8|NA
TGTGCCAGCAGCGCGGAAATGAACACTGAAGCTTTCTTT
CASSAEMNTEAFF
>TRBJ2-4|TRBD2|TRBV7-2|NA
TGTGCCAGCAGCTACGGACTAGCGGGAAACATTCAGTACTTC
CASSYGLAGNIQYF
>TRBJ1-5|TRBD1|TRBV3-1/TRBV3-2|NA
TGTGCCAGCAGCCTCGGACAGGGCGGTCAGCCCCAGCATTTT
CASSLGQGGQPQHF
>TRBJ2-2|NA|TRBV7-2|NA
TGTGCCAGCAGCTTAACCCGAATCCGGGACGGGGAGCTGTTTTTT
CASSLTRIRDGELFF
>TRBJ2-7|NA|TRBV19|NA
TGTGCCAGTAAAGCCTTCCATGGTCTTTCCTACGAGCAGTACTTC
CASKAFHGLSYEQYF
>TRBJ1-1|NA|TRBV10-1|once
TGCGCCAGCAGTTCACAGACAGGAGGTACTGAAGCTTTCTTT
CASSSQTGGTEAFF
>TRBJ2-3|TRBD1|TRBV29-1|many
TGCAGCGTGGACAGGGGCGGCACAGATACGCAGTATTTT
CSVDRGGTDTQYF
>TRBJ2-7|TRBD2|TRBV19|NA
TGTGCCAGTAGTACCTCTAGCGGGGGCTACGAGCAGTACTTC
CASSTSSGGYEQYF
>TRBJ1-4|NA|TRBV2|many
TGTGCCAGCAGGCGCCTGGATGAAAAACTGTTTTTT
CASRRLDEKLFF
>TRBJ1-3|NA|TRBV7-9|NA
TGTGCCTTAGGAGAGGGCCTCTCTGGAAACACCATATATTTT
CALGEGLSGNTIYF
>TRBJ2-5|NA|TRBV30|NA
TGTGCCTGGAGCCCTCCGGGAGTGGAGACCCAGTACTTC
CAWSPPGVETQYF
>TRBJ1-6|NA|TRBV28|NA
TGTGCCAGCAGTTTCCGTCCCCTCTCCTATAATTCACCCCTCCACTTT
CASSFRPLSYNSPLHF
>TRBJ1-1|NA|TRBV2|NA
TGTGCCAGCAGTGTTCAGTCTTACACTGAAGCTTTCTTT
CASSVQSYTEAFF
>TRBJ1-5|NA|TRBV7-8|few
TGTGCCAGCAGCTTAGTGCTAGGGAGTGGCAATCAGCCCCAGCATTTT
CASSLVLGSGNQPQHF
>TRBJ1-1|NA|TRBV27|NA
TGTGCCAGCAGACTGGTCAGGGGCGTGAACACTGAAGCTTTCTTT
CASRLVRGVNTEAFF
>TRBJ1-6|NA|TRBV7-9|NA
TGTGCCAGCAGTTTAACACGGACAGCCGATAATTCACCCCTCCACTTT
CASSLTRTADNSPLHF
>TRBJ2-5|NA|TRBV19|NA
TGTGCCAGCCAAAGGACAGTGCAAGAGACCCAGTACTTC
CASQRTVQETQYF
>TRBJ2-7|NA|TRBV28|NA
TGTGCCAGCCACGGACATAACTCCTACGAGCAGTACTTC
CASHGHNSYEQYF
>TRBJ2-5|NA|TRBV9|NA
TGTGCCAGCAGCGTAGGGCAGGGGTCGAGTCTTCAAGAGACCCAGTACTTC
CASSVGQGSSLQETQYF
>TRBJ1-4|NA|TRBV6-1|NA
TGTGCCAGCAGTGAAGGGACAGATAATGAAAAACTGTTTTTT
CASSEGTDNEKLFF
>TRBJ2-7|NA|TRBV28|NA
TGTGCCAGCAGATCACCATTAGCGGCGGGGGAGCAGTACTTC
CASRSPLAAGEQYF
>TRBJ2-1|NA|TRBV28|NA
TGTGCCAGCAGTCCCCCCGCGCTCAACTATGAGCAGTTCTTC
CASSPPALNYEQFF
>TRBJ2-1|NA|TRBV6-1|once
TGTGCCAGCAGTGAACCCAGCTCCTACAATGAGCAGTTCTTC
CASSEPSSYNEQFF
>TRBJ1-3|NA|TRBV28|NA
TGTGCCAGCAGTTTATACGCGGGTAGCTCTGGAAACACCATATATTTT
CASSLYAGSSGNTIYF
>TRBJ1-1|TRBD1|TRBV10-3|NA
TGTGCCATCAGTGAGGGACAGGGGGACACTGAAGCTTTCTTT
CAISEGQGDTEAFF
>TRBJ1-1|TRBD1|TRBV20-1|NA
TGCAGTGCTAGTAGGGACAGCGGTGACACTGAAGCTTTCTTT
CSASRDSGDTEAFF
>TRBJ2-1|NA|TRBV7-9|NA
TGTGCCAGCAGCTTTGTGGGAGTGGGCAATGAGCAGTTCTTC
CASSFVGVGNEQFF
>TRBJ1-1|TRBD1|TRBV28|NA
TGTGCCAGCAGTCCTAGACAGGGGATGAACACTGAAGCTTTCTTT
CASSPRQGMNTEAFF
>TRBJ2-4|TRBD2|TRBV19|NA
TGTGCCAGTAGTCAAGGGACTAGCGGGACGGAAATCCTAGCCAAAAACATTCAGTACTTC
CASSQGTSGTEILAKNIQYF
>TRBJ2-5|TRBD1|TRBV18|NA
TGTGCCAGCTCACCCCCACAGGGGGCTCTAAAGACCCAGTACTTC
CASSPPQGALKTQYF
>TRBJ1-1|TRBD1|TRBV30|NA
TGTGCCTGGAGTCAGACAGGGATCCTACGAGCTTTCTTT
CAWSQTGILRAFF
>TRBJ1-5|TRBD1|TRBV7-9|few
TGTGCCAGCAGCTCGGGGACAGGGAGAAATCAGCCCCAGCATTTT
CASSSGTGRNQPQHF
>TRBJ1-5|TRBD1|TRBV6-6|NA
TGTGCCAGCAGTCACCGGGACAGGGTGAGCAATCAGCCCCAGCATTTT
CASSHRDRVSNQPQHF
>TRBJ1-2|NA|TRBV28|NA
TGTGCCAGCAGCTCCCCTAACCGCTCCTATGGCTACACCTTC
CASSSPNRSYGYTF
>TRBJ2-7|NA|TRBV14|NA
TGTGCCAGCAGCCTACAGGGCTACGAGCAGTACTTC
CASSLQGYEQYF
>TRBJ2-7|NA|TRBV7-3|NA
TGTGCCAGCAGCTTACCGGTAGCCCATATGCCCTTTTCCCCCTACGAGCAGTACTTC
CASSLPVAHMPFSPYEQYF
>TRBJ1-3|NA|TRBV7-2|NA
TGTGCCAGCAGCTTAGCTTTCGGACAGTTGGTTTCCACCATATATTTT
CASSLAFGQLVSTIYF
>TRBJ2-3|TRBD1|TRBV9|NA
TGTGCCAGCAGCCCCTGGAAGGGGGCATCGGATACGCAGTATTTT
CASSPWKGASDTQYF
>TRBJ1-5|TRBD1|TRBV28|once
TGTGCCAGCCGAATGACAGGGTTGAGTCAGCCCCAGCATTTT
CASRMTGLSQPQHF
>TRBJ2-5|TRBD2|TRBV5-1|NA
TGCGCCAGCAGCTTGAGGACGTTGGGACTAGCGGGAGATTGGACCCAGTACTTC
CASSLRTLGLAGDWTQYF
>TRBJ2-1|TRBD2|TRBV2|NA
TGTGCCATGACGCGGGAGGGCCCTTACAATGAGCAGTTCTTC
CAMTREGPYNEQFF
>TRBJ2-5|NA|TRBV7-8|NA
TGTGCCAGCAGCTTAGATTTGGGTCTCGGGGAGACCCAGTACTTC
CASSLDLGLGETQYF
>TRBJ1-1|TRBD1|TRBV6-5|NA
TGTGCCAGCAGGAAACCGACAGGGTTAAACACTGAAGCTTTCTTT
CASRKPTGLNTEAFF
>TRBJ1-5|NA|TRBV7-9|NA
TGTGCCAGCAGCTTGCAGGGAAGCAATCAGCCCCAGCATTTT
CASSLQGSNQPQHF
>TRBJ2-2|TRBD1|TRBV7-2|NA
TGTGCCAGCAGCTTAACAGGGGTTGTTACCGGGGAGCTGTTTTTT
CASSLTGVVTGELFF
>TRBJ1-2|NA|TRBV19|NA
TGTGCCAGTAGTATCGGCGGGAACTATGGCTACACCTTC
CASSIGGNYGYTF
>TRBJ1-2|TRBD1|TRBV19|NA
TGTGCCAGTAGTATGGGACAGGGGGCCTATTCCCGCTATGGCTACACCTTC
CASSMGQGAYSRYGYTF
>TRBJ2-2|NA|TRBV5-1|once
TGCGCCAGCAGCTTGGTGGCGGGGAACACCGGGGAGCTGTTTTTT
CASSLVAGNTGELFF
>TRBJ2-3|NA|TRBV5-1|once
TGCGCCAGCAGCTGGAGAAATACGCAGTATTTT
CASSWRNTQYF
>TRBJ1-6|NA|TRBV6-5|NA
TGTGCCAGCAGTTACCCTCAGGGCGCCCTCCACTTT
CASSYPQGALHF
>TRBJ1-2|TRBD1|TRBV7-9|few
TGTGCCAGCAGCCCTACAGGGGTGGGCTACACCTTC
CASSPTGVGYTF